This T cell receptor (beta chain) is from a study of cytomegalovirus exposure and HLA in healthy donors. PCR used 60 Vbeta primers and 13 Jbeta primers. Assay used: immunoSEQ multiplex PCR; TCRdb lists only in-frame clones, some missing. The repertoire includes approximately 160,000 clones, 70% to 85% of them detected once, and 1.6% sits in the top ten. This receptor was obtained from a woman younger than 45 in good health and CMV-seronegative. The sample consisted of PBMCs.

CDR3 region: CASSHGTGEAFF. DNA for the CDR3: TGTGCCAGCAGCCACGGGACAGGAGAAGCTTTCTTT. The chain joins TRBV7-3 to TRBJ1-1, with TRBD1 matching 8 bases. The CDR3 contains 12 residues. The ends lost 5 bases at V and 8 bases at J; junction bases unmatched: 4. Germline V gives CDR1 SGHTA, CDR2 FQGTGA.